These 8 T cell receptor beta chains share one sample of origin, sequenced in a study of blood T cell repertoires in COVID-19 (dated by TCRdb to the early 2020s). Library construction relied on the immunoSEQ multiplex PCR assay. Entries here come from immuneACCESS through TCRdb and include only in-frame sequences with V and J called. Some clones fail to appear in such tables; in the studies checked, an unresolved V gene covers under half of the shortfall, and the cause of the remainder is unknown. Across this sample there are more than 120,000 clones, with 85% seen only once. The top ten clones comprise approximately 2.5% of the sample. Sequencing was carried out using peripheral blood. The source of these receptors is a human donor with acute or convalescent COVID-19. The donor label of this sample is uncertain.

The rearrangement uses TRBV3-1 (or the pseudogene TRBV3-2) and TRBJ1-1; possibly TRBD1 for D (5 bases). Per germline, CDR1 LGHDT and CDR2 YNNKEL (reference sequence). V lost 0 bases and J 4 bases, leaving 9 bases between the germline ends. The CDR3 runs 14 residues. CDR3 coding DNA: TGTGCCAGCAGCCAAGAGGGGGGAGGCACTGAAGCTTTCTTT. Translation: CASSQEGGGTEAFF.

In DNA, the CDR3 is TGTGCCACCAGCAGAGATCGGTGGACAGGGGATGGCTACACCTTC. Translation: CATSRDRWTGDGYTF. The chain recombines TRBV15 with TRBJ1-2, with 9 bases lining up with TRBD1. CDR3 length: 15 residues. J was trimmed by 6 bases and V by 0 bases; bases with no gene match: 5. Germline lookup yields CDR1 LNHNV and CDR2 YYDKDF (reference sequence).

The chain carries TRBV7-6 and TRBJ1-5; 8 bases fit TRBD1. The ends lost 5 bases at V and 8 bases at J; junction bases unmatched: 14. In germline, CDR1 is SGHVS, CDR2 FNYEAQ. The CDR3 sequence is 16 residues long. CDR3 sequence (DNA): TGTGCCAGCAGCCAAGGTGCTTACAGGGGGAGGGAGCCCCAGCATTTT. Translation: CASSQGAYRGREPQHF.

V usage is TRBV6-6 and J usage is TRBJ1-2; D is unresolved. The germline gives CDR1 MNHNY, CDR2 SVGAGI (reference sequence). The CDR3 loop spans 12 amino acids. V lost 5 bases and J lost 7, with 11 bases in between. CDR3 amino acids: CASSTQAGGYTF. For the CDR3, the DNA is TGTGCCAGCAGTACTCAGGCGGGTGGCTACACCTTC.

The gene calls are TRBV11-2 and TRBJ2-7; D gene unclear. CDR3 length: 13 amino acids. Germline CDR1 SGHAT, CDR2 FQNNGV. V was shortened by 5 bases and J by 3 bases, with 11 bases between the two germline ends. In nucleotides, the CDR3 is TGTGCCAGCAGCCCAGACACCCACTACGAGCAGTACGTC. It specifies CASSPDTHYEQYV.

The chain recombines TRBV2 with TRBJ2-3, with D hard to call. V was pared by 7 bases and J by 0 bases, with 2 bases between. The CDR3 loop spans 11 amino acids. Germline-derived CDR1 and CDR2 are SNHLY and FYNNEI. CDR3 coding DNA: TGTGCCAGCACTAGCACAGATACGCAGTATTTT. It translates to CASTSTDTQYF.

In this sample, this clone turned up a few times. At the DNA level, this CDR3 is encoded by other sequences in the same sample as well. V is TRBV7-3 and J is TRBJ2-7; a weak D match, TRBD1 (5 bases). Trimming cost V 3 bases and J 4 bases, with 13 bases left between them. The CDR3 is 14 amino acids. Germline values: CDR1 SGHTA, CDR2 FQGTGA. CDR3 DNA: TGTGCCAGCAGCTTGTTATCAGGGCCATACGAGCAGTACTTC. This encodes CASSLLSGPYEQYF.

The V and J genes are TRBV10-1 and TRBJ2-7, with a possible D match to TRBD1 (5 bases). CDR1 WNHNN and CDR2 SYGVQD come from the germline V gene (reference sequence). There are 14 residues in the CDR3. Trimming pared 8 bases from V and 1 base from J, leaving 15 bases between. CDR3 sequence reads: CASGAIDRSYEQYV. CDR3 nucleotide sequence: TGCGCCAGCGGGGCTATAGACAGATCCTACGAGCAGTACGTC.